This T cell receptor beta chain was profiled in a study of control samples from healthy donors and cancer patients. Germline values: CDR1 SGHTA, CDR2 FQGNSA. The CDR3 has 15 amino acids. The V gene lost 0 bases and the J gene lost 4 bases, with 9 bases spanning the gap. Libraries were prepared by immunoSEQ multiplex PCR; TCRdb keeps only in-frame clonotypes and omits some of them. The sample lists tens of thousands of clones; 70% to 90% were seen once. This clone appeared once. The receptor comes from a woman between 45 and 65 years old in good health. What was sequenced was blood. The rearrangement joins TRBV7-2 to TRBJ1-4; maybe TRBD1 (6 bases). CDR3 sequence (DNA): TGTGCCAGCAGCTTAGCGGGACACGGTAATGAAAAACTGTTTTTT. This translates into CASSLAGHGNEKLFF. Full variable domain (rest looked up from reference TRBV7-2 and TRBJ1-4): GAGVSQSPSNKVTEKGKDVELRCDPISGHTALYWYRQSLGQGLEFLIYFQGNSAPDKSGLPSDRFSAERTGGSVSTLTIQRTQQEDSAVYLCASSLAGHGNEKLFFGSGTQLSVL.